This T cell receptor (beta chain) originates from a study of cytomegalovirus exposure and HLA in healthy donors. Libraries were prepared by immunoSEQ multiplex PCR; TCRdb keeps only in-frame clonotypes and omits some of them. Of about 190,000 clones in the sample, roughly 84% were seen once. The J segment lost 5 bases and the V segment lost 6 bases, leaving 7 bases of the junction unmatched. CDR3 length: 14 amino acids. Germline CDR1 reads MNHNY; CDR2 reads SVGAGI (reference sequence). Sequences were obtained from PBMCs. This clonotype originated in a man aged 18 to 29 in good health and CMV-seropositive. This chain connects TRBV6-6 to TRBJ2-5, with TRBD1 matching over 9 bases. The CDR3 DNA is TGTGCCAGCAGCCCGGGACAGGGAGGCGAGACCCAGTACTTC. Translated: CASSPGQGGETQYF.